One and the same sample provided the 18 T cell receptor beta chains below, sequenced in a study of blood T cells in healthy people across ages. A second PCR, run for about 6 to 11 cycles, used a sample-barcoded 5' primer plus a J-beta primer mix. TCRdb re-called the 5' RACE reads through MiXCR, storing one row per CDR3 protein. The sample includes a few hundred thousand distinct CDR3 sequences, roughly a quarter of them seen just once. This sample was shared with a second study, whose subject was T cells of mothers and their children.

The sequenced sample consisted of blood. All receptors come from a boy aged 2 to 10 in good health.

This clonotype was observed a few times. This chain joins TRBV29-1 and TRBJ2-4; D not certain. This CDR3 has 16 residues. The V end lost 4 bases, the J end lost 0 bases, and 16 bases lay between the germline ends. The germline gives CDR1 SQVTM, CDR2 ANQGSEA. This chain's CDR3 is CSVAAREIIAKNIQYF. CDR3 coding DNA: TGCAGCGTTGCCGCCAGAGAGATAATAGCCAAAAACATTCAGTACTTC.

The chain couples TRBV20-1 to TRBJ2-4; D may be TRBD1 (7 bases). Looked up from germline, CDR1 is DFQATT and CDR2 is SNEGSKA (reference sequence). V lost 3 bases to trimming and J lost 4 bases, with 10 bases between them. The CDR3 runs to 13 residues. DNA of the CDR3: TGCAGTGCTAGTGCAGGGGGGAAAAACATTCAGTACTTC. It codes for CSASAGGKNIQYF.

J is TRBJ2-4 and V is TRBV6-1; TRBD1 matches 7 bases. Germline V gene data show CDR1 as MNHNS and CDR2 as SASEGT. The trim removed 6 bases at V and 0 bases at J, leaving 11 bases unmatched. The CDR3 is made up of 17 amino acids. The CDR3 loop is CASRPGQLSIAKNIQYF. In DNA form, the CDR3 reads TGTGCCAGCAGACCGGGACAGTTAAGTATAGCCAAAAACATTCAGTACTTC.

With respect to this clonotype: The junction shows a germline mismatch at one end, possibly a read error. V gene TRBV19 combines with J gene TRBJ1-5, with D perhaps matching TRBD1 (6 bases). This CDR3 is 15 amino acids long. Per germline, CDR1 LNHDA and CDR2 SQIVND (reference sequence). This CDR3 reads CASRDTGMGNQPQHF. Written as DNA, the CDR3 is TGTGCCAGTCGGGATACAGGGATGGGCAATCAACCCCAGCATTTT.

As DNA, the CDR3 is TGTGCCAGCCAAGGGGGACAGGGGTGGCAGCCCCAGCATTTT. This sequence encodes CASQGGQGWQPQHF. This chain links TRBV3-1 with TRBJ1-5; 10 nucleotides match TRBD1. The CDR3 extends over 14 amino acids. CDR1 LGHDT and CDR2 YNNKEL come from the germline V gene (reference sequence). V was pared by 8 bases and J by 7 bases, with 8 bases of the junction left unmatched.

This clonotype was seen many times. The CDR3 bases are TGCAGTGCTAGATCTAGCGGCACAGATACGCAGTATTTT. As protein: CSARSSGTDTQYF. The J gene is TRBJ2-3, the V gene TRBV20-1, with D perhaps TRBD2 (6 bases). V lost 2 bases to trimming and J lost 1 base, with 7 bases between them. The CDR3 loop spans 13 amino acids. CDR1 and CDR2 from the germline V gene are DFQATT and SNEGSKA (reference sequence).

This clonotype was found a few times. This sequence joins TRBV6-6 and TRBJ2-3, with a possible D match to TRBD2 (6 bases). This CDR3 has 16 amino acids. The V and J ends lost 0 bases and 1 base respectively, with 11 bases between them. Germline V CDR1 and CDR2: MNHNY, SVGAGI (reference sequence). Here the CDR3 reads CASSYSWRGRTDTQYF. The CDR3 DNA reads as TGTGCCAGCAGTTACTCGTGGCGGGGACGCACAGATACGCAGTATTTT.

J is TRBJ1-2 and V is TRBV20-1, with D possibly matching TRBD1 (5 bases). Trimming removed 1 base from V and 8 bases from J, with 11 bases in between. The CDR3 length is 12 residues. Germline CDR1 is DFQATT and CDR2 is SNEGSKA (reference sequence). The CDR3 sequence is CSARADIGGYTF. The CDR3 nucleotides read TGCAGTGCTAGAGCGGACATTGGAGGCTACACCTTC.

This clonotype was detected only a few times. The chain employs TRBV7-8 and TRBJ2-2; maybe TRBD2 (6 bases). CDR1 and CDR2 (germline): SGHVS, FQNEAQ. The V end lost 5 bases, the J end lost 5 bases, and 12 bases lay between the germline ends. The CDR3 spans 14 residues. CDR3 region: CASSPGLQTGELFF. The CDR3 DNA follows: TGTGCCAGCAGCCCGGGACTTCAGACCGGGGAGCTGTTTTTT.

The CDR3 DNA sequence: TGCAGCGCTGAGAACCGGGGGGACTATGGCTACACCTTC. Amino acid sequence: CSAENRGDYGYTF. This rearrangement joins TRBV29-1 to TRBJ1-2; tentative D call: TRBD1 (5 bases). Germline CDR1 and CDR2: SQVTM and ANQGSEA. The CDR3 has 13 amino acids. The V gene lost 7 bases and the J gene lost 3 bases, with 15 bases spanning the gap.

In the case of this clonotype: The junction departs from the called germline gene at one end, perhaps through a read error. The chain carries TRBV6-2 or TRBV6-3 and TRBJ2-4; 10 positions agree with TRBD2. Looked up from germline, CDR1 is MNHEY and CDR2 is SVGEGT. CDR3 length: 14 amino acids. Here the CDR3 DNA reads TGTGCCAGCCGAGCGGGAGGGTGGCAAAACATTCAGTGCTTC. Protein: CASRAGGWQNIQCF.

About this clonotype itself: A much bigger clone sits one base away, suggesting this may be a read error. The final CDR3 position lacks the conserved phenylalanine or tryptophan, pointing to a likely read error. The chain carries TRBV12-3 or TRBV12-4 and TRBJ2-7; D is uncertain. This CDR3 is 10 amino acids long. The V end lost 3 bases, the J end lost 5 bases, and 2 bases lay between the germline ends. CDR3 sequence: CASSLDEQYS. For the CDR3, the DNA is TGTGCCAGCAGTTTGGACGAGCAGTACTCC.

This clonotype was counted between two and nine times. This chain uses TRBV10-3 with TRBJ2-5; D is perhaps TRBD2 (5 bases). Trimming took 3 bases from V and 0 from J, leaving 11 bases between them. Germline CDR1 reads ENHRY; CDR2 reads SYGVKD. This CDR3 spans 15 amino acids. DNA for the CDR3: TGTGCCATCAGTGAAAAGGACTGGTACCAAGAGACCCAGTACTTC. Translating gives CAISEKDWYQETQYF.

The V call is TRBV14, the J call TRBJ2-1, with TRBD1 as a possible D gene (5 bases). CDR3 size: 16 residues. CDR1 SGHDN and CDR2 FVKESK come from the germline V gene. V was shortened by 0 bases and J by 8 bases, with 17 bases between the two germline ends. The CDR3 sequence is CASSQDFTGRFDEQFF. In DNA, the CDR3 is TGTGCCAGCAGCCAAGATTTTACAGGCCGATTCGATGAGCAGTTCTTC.

The chain uses TRBV11-2 and TRBJ1-2; D is uncertain. CDR1 is SGHAT and CDR2 is FQNNGV in the germline V gene. This CDR3 comprises 16 residues. Trimming removed 5 bases from V and 0 bases from J, with 16 bases in between. CDR3: CASSAGTVRANYGYTF. The CDR3, as DNA: TGTGCCAGCAGCGCGGGTACAGTTCGAGCTAACTATGGCTACACCTTC.

This clonotype came up a few times. This chain connects TRBV12-5 to TRBJ2-1, with a possible D match to TRBD2 (6 bases). CDR1 and CDR2 (germline): LGHNT, FRNRAP. Trimming shortened V by 2 bases and J by 6 bases, and 14 bases separated the two germline ends. CDR3 size: 15 residues. The CDR3 DNA follows: TGTGCTAGTGGTTTGAGTAGCGGTCCACCCAATGAGCAGTTCTTC. Translating gives CASGLSSGPPNEQFF.

The chain couples TRBV7-9 to TRBJ2-3; 9 bases map to TRBD2. CDR1 SEHNR and CDR2 FQNEAQ come from the germline V gene (reference sequence). Unmatched junction bases numbered 14, after V lost 5 bases and J lost 2 bases. This CDR3 comprises 18 residues. The CDR3 region is CASSPRGSSGGSTDTQYF. For the CDR3, the DNA is TGTGCCAGCAGCCCTAGAGGGAGTAGCGGGGGCTCCACAGATACGCAGTATTTT. Looking up the rest from reference TRBV7-9 and TRBJ2-3 gives the full variable domain: DTGVSQNPRHKITKRGQNVTFRCDPISEHNRLYWYRQTLGQGPEFLTYFQNEAQLEKSRLLSDRFSAERPKGSFSTLEIQRTEQGDSAMYLCASSPRGSSGGSTDTQYFGPGTRLTVL.

V is TRBV6-5 and J is TRBJ2-5, with TRBD2 matching over 11 bases. This CDR3 is built from 16 residues. Germline V gene sequence: CDR1 MNHEY, CDR2 SVGAGI. The V segment lost 4 bases and the J segment 3 bases; nucleotides outside the gene matches: 7. This CDR3 reads CASSSSPGLAEETQYF. The CDR3 DNA reads TGTGCCAGCAGTTCCTCCCCGGGACTAGCGGAAGAGACCCAGTACTTC.